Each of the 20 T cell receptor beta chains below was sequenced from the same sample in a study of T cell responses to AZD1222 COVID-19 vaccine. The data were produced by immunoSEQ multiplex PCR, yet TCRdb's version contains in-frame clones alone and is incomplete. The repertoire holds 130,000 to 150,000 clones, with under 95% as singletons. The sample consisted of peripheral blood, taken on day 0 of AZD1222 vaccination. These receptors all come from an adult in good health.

CDR3 sequence (DNA): TGTGCCAGCAGTTTAGGACAGCCCCAGCATTTT. This gives the protein CASSLGQPQHF. The chain recombines TRBV12-3 or TRBV12-4 with TRBJ1-5; D ambiguous. V was clipped by 1 base and J by 7 bases, with 2 bases between them. The CDR3 runs to 11 residues.

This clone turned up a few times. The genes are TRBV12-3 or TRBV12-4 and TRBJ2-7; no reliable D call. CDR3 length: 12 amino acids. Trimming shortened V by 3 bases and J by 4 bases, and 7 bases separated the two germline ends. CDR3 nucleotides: TGTGCCAGCAGTTTGTCAGGATACGAGCAGTACTTC. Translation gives CASSLSGYEQYF.

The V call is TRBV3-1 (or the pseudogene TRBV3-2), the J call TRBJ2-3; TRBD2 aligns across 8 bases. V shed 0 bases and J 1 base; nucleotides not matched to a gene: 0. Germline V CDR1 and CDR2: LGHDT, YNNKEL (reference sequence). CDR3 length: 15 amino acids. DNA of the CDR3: TGTGCCAGCAGCCAAGAAGCGGGGGGCACAGATACGCAGTATTTT. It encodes CASSQEAGGTDTQYF.

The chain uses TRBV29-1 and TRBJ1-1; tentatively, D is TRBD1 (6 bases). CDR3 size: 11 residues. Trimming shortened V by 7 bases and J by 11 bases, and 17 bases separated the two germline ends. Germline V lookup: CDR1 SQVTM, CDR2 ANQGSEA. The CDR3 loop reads CSDGTSGGAFF. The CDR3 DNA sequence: TGCAGCGACGGGACATCCGGTGGCGCTTTCTTT.

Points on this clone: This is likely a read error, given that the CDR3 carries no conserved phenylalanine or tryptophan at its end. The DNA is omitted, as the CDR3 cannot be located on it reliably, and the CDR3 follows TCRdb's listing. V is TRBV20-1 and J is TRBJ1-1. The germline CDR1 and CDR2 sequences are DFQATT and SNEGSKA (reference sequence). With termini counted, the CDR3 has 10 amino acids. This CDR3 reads CSAPGRTVVM.

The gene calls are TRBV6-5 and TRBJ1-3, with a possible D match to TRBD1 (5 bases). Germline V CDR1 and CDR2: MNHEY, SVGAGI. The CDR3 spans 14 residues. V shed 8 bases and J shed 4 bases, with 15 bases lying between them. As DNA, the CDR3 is TGTGCCAGCGGGACTCGGGCGGGGGGAAACACCATATATTTT. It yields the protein CASGTRAGGNTIYF.

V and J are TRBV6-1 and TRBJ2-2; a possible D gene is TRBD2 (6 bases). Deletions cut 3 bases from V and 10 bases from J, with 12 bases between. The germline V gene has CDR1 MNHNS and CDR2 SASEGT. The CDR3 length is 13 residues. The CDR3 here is CASSEGEAAELFF. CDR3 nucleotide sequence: TGTGCCAGCAGTGAGGGGGAGGCGGCGGAGCTGTTTTTT.

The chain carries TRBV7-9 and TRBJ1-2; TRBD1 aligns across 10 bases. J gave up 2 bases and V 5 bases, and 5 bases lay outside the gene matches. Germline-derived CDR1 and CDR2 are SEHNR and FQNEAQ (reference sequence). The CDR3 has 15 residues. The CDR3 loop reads CASSTTGQGNYGYTF. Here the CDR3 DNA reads TGTGCCAGCAGCACAACGGGACAGGGGAACTATGGCTACACCTTC.

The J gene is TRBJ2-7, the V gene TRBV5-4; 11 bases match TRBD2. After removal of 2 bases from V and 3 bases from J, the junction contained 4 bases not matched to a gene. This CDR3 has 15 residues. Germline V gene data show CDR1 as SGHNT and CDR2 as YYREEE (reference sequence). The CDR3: CASSFTSGSIYEQYF. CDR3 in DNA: TGTGCCAGCAGCTTTACTAGCGGGAGTATCTACGAGCAGTACTTC.

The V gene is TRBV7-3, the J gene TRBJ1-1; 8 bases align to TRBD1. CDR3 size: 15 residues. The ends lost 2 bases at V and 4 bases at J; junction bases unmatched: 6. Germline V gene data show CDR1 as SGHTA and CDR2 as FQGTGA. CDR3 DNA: TGTGCCAGCAGCTTACGCACAGGGGGAAGCACTGAAGCTTTCTTT. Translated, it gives CASSLRTGGSTEAFF. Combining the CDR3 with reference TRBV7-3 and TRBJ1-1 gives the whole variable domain GAGVSQTPSNKVTEKGKYVELRCDPISGHTALYWYRQSLGQGPEFLIYFQGTGAADDSGLPNDRFFAVRPEGSVSTLKIQRTERGDSAVYLCASSLRTGGSTEAFFGQGTRLTVV.

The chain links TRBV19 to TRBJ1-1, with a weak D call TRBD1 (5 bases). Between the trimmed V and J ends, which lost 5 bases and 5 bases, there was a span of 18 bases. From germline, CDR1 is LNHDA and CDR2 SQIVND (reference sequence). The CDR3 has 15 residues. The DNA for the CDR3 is TGTGCCAGTAGTGGAAGGGGAAATTTCGGAACTGAAGCTTTCTTT. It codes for CASSGRGNFGTEAFF.

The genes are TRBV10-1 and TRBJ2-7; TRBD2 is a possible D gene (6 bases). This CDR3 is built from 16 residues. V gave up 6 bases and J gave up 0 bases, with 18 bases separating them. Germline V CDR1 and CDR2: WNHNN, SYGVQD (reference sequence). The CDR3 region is CASRGGRTDSSYEQYF. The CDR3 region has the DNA TGCGCCAGCAGGGGGGGAAGGACTGATAGCTCCTACGAGCAGTACTTC.

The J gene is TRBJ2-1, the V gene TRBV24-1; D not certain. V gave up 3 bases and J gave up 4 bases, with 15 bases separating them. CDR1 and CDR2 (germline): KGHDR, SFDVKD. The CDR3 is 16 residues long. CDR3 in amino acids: CATSDPWTGDYNEQFF. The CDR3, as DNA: TGTGCCACCAGTGATCCCTGGACGGGTGATTACAATGAGCAGTTCTTC.

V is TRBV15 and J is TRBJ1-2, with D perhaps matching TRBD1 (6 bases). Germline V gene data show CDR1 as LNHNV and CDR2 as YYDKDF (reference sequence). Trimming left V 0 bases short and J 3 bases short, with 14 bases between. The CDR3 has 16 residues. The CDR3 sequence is CATSRDRGEIDYGYTF. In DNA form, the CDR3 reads TGTGCCACCAGCAGAGATAGGGGGGAGATTGACTATGGCTACACCTTC.

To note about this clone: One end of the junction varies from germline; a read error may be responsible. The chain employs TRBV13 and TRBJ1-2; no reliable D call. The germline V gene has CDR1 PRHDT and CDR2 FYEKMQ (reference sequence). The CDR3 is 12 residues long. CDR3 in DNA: TGTGCCAGCAGCTTTTACAACTCTGGCTACACCTTC. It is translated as CASSFYNSGYTF.

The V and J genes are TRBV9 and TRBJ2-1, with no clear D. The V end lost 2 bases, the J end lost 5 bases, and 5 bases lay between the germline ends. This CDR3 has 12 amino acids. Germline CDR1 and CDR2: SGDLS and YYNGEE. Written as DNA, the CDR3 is TGTGCCAGCAGCGTGCCTAACAATGAGCAGTTCTTC. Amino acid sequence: CASSVPNNEQFF.

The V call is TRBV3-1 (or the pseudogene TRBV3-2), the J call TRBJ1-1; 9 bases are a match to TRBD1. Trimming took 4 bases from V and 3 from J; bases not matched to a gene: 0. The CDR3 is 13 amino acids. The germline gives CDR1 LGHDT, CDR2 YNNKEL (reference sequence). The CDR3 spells CASSRTGDTEAFF. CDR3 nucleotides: TGTGCCAGCAGCCGGACAGGGGACACTGAAGCTTTCTTT.

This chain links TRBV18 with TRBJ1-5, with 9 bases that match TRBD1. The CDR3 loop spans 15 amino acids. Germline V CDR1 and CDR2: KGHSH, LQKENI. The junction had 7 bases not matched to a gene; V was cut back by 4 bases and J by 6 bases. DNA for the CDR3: TGTGCCAGCTCACTATGGGACAGGGCAGGTCAGCCCCAGCATTTT. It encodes CASSLWDRAGQPQHF.

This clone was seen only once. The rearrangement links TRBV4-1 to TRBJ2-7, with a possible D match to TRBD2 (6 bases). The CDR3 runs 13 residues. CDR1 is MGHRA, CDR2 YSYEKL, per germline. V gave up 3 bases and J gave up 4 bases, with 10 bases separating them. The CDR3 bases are TGCGCCAGCAGCCAGGGACTCGGTTACGAGCAGTACTTC. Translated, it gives CASSQGLGYEQYF.

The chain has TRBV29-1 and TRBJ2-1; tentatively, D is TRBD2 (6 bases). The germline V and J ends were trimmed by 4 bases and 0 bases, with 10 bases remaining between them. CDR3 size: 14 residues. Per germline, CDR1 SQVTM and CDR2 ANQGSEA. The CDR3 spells CSVALGGSYNEQFF. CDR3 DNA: TGCAGCGTTGCCTTGGGGGGCTCCTACAATGAGCAGTTCTTC.